This T cell receptor (beta chain) originates from a study of molecular identifiers for immune sequencing clone quantification. General study findings and limits: Clones that exceeded 20 RNA copies held over 97% of effector molecules, yet under 1% in naive cells. Identical TCR molecules sharing a barcode could underestimate highly expanded clone sizes.

The CDR3 extends over 13 amino acids. The ends lost 3 bases at V and 8 bases at J; junction bases unmatched: 1. CDR1 and CDR2 (germline): MGHRA, YSYEKL. Between about 19,000 and 1,100,000 sorted cells, with 10%, 30% or 50% RNA, yielded naive CD8 libraries. The bulk TCR libraries were made with methods described before and with listed TCR primers. TCRdb ran MiXCR on the PCR reads and lists one entry per CDR3 protein. Here the sample spans hundreds of thousands of distinct CDR3 sequences, about 20% being singletons. This clonotype showed up many times. What it binds is unknown. V and J are TRBV4-1 and TRBJ2-1; 10 nucleotides match TRBD1. The origin of this receptor is a human donor in good health. Some libraries in this study had Jurkat cell RNA spiked in. What was sequenced was naive CD8+ T cells from blood, with Jurkat cell RNA spiked in. As to subset: FACS-sorted CD8+CD4-CCR7+CD45RA+ naive T cells. The CDR3 bases are TGCGCCAGCAGCCAGGACAGGGGGGATGAGCAGTTCTTC. Encoded protein: CASSQDRGDEQFF.